The next 15 T cell receptor beta chains were all read from a single sample in a study of T-cell memory formation after mild COVID-19. TCRdb itself ran the 5' RACE reads through MiXCR, one entry per CDR3 protein. The table lists roughly 280,000 distinct CDR3 sequences, roughly 17% of them singletons. Specimen: PBMCs or a T cell subset sorted from them (not recorded which). Every receptor here comes from a young man who had mild COVID-19 (a few samples of this study predate the infection). Cell type and time point are not known.

This clonotype has a count of ten or more. The chain joins TRBV5-6 to TRBJ2-3; D might be TRBD1 (5 bases). In germline, CDR1 is SGHDT, CDR2 YYEEEE. Trimming took off 5 bases at V and 8 bases at J, with 12 bases between the two ends. CDR3 length equals 12 residues. CDR3 DNA sequence: TGTGCCAGCAGATCTGACAGAACTACGCAGTATTTT. Protein sequence: CASRSDRTTQYF.

The genes are TRBV6-2 or TRBV6-3 and TRBJ1-2; a weak D match, TRBD1 (6 bases). Trimming stripped 5 bases from V and 6 bases from J, with 16 bases between. The CDR3 is 14 residues long. Germline V gene lookup returns CDR1 MNHEY and CDR2 SVGEGT. CDR3 sequence (DNA): TGTGCCAGCAGTGACAGGACCGAAACCCATGGCTACACCTTC. This sequence encodes CASSDRTETHGYTF.

In its sample, this clonotype was seen a few times. This chain uses TRBV6-5 with TRBJ2-3; 11 nucleotides line up with TRBD2. Trimming took 6 bases from V and 6 from J; bases not matched to a gene: 8. CDR1 MNHEY and CDR2 SVGAGI come from the germline V gene. This CDR3 comprises 15 residues. In DNA, the CDR3 is TGTGCCAGCAGCAAACTAGCGGGGGATTTTGATACGCAGTATTTT. Translation: CASSKLAGDFDTQYF.

The rearrangement uses TRBV19 and TRBJ1-1; TRBD1 might be the D (5 bases). With 6 bases removed from V and 5 bases from J, the gap between germline ends came to 16 bases. CDR3 length: 14 amino acids. In germline, CDR1 is LNHDA, CDR2 SQIVND (reference sequence). In DNA, the CDR3 is TGTGCCAGTAGAAAGGAGGGGCAGCGAACTGAAGCTTTCTTT. Translating gives CASRKEGQRTEAFF.

This chain connects TRBV5-4 to TRBJ2-3; 7 bases line up with TRBD1. With 3 bases clipped from V and 0 bases from J, the junction kept 7 bases outside the gene matches. The CDR3 contains 16 residues. Germline V gene lookup returns CDR1 SGHNT and CDR2 YYREEE (reference sequence). The CDR3 loop is CASSYMGQRSTDTQYF. The CDR3 DNA follows: TGTGCCAGCAGCTATATGGGACAGCGCAGCACAGATACGCAGTATTTT.

V usage is TRBV7-3 and J usage is TRBJ2-1; TRBD2 aligns across 7 bases. Germline-derived CDR1 and CDR2 are SGHTA and FQGTGA. CDR3 length: 13 residues. Losses at the gene ends were 8 bases for V and 9 bases for J; bases not matched to a gene: 10. The chain's CDR3 is CASASGIGSEQFF. The CDR3 DNA is TGTGCCAGCGCTAGCGGAATAGGTAGTGAGCAGTTCTTC.

V is TRBV5-1 and J is TRBJ1-6; D not resolved. Trimming removed 0 bases at V and 9 bases at J, with 13 bases between. The CDR3 loop spans 15 amino acids. The V gene's germline CDR1 is SGHRS and CDR2 YFSETQ. The CDR3 DNA reads as TGCGCCAGCAGCTTGGATGTTACAAGGAGTTCACCCCTCCACTTT. It encodes CASSLDVTRSSPLHF.

The J gene is TRBJ1-1, the V gene TRBV5-4; D is undetermined. Germline-derived CDR1 and CDR2 are SGHNT and YYREEE (reference sequence). This CDR3 contains 13 residues. The V end was cut by 1 base, the J end by 8 bases, with 12 bases between. The DNA of the CDR3 is TGTGCCAGCAGCTTGTCAGCCGGGGAAGAAGCTTTCTTT. Encoded protein: CASSLSAGEEAFF.

This clonotype appeared a few times. J is TRBJ2-3 and V is TRBV7-9; the D call may be TRBD1 or TRBD2 (5 bases each). V was shortened by 3 bases and J by 8 bases, with 6 bases between the two germline ends. The CDR3 is 11 residues long. Looked up from germline, CDR1 is SEHNR and CDR2 is FQNEAQ (reference sequence). The CDR3: CASSLGPTQYF. CDR3 in DNA: TGTGCCAGCAGCTTGGGACCTACGCAGTATTTT.

The chain is built from TRBV12-3 or TRBV12-4 and TRBJ2-5, with TRBD2 matching 14 bases. Unmatched junction bases numbered 5, after V lost 6 bases and J lost 5 bases. This CDR3 is built from 15 residues. The CDR3 sequence: CASRTGTSGGETQYF. The CDR3 DNA reads TGTGCCAGCAGGACTGGGACTAGCGGGGGCGAGACCCAGTACTTC.

This clonotype was picked up many times. V is TRBV6-5 and J is TRBJ1-1; weak D call: TRBD1 (5 bases). The CDR3 runs 13 residues. The V and J ends lost 2 bases and 1 base respectively, with 5 bases between them. Germline V lookup: CDR1 MNHEY, CDR2 SVGAGI. The CDR3 bases are TGTGCCAGCAGTTACGACAGGAACACTGAAGCTTTCTTT. Its protein is CASSYDRNTEAFF.

This clonotype was counted only a few times. The chain joins TRBV4-3 to TRBJ1-1, with 8 bases aligning to TRBD1. Germline assignment: CDR1 LGHNA and CDR2 YSLEER. V trimming: 5 bases; J trimming: 6 bases; junction bases outside the gene matches: 8. This CDR3 has 14 residues. CDR3 residues: CASSSRTGRPEAFF. The DNA for the CDR3 is TGCGCCAGCAGCTCCCGGACAGGGCGGCCTGAAGCTTTCTTT.

The chain carries TRBV7-6 and TRBJ2-3, with D possibly TRBD1 on 6 matching bases. Trimming cost V 8 bases and J 9 bases, with 15 bases left between them. This CDR3 comprises 12 residues. Germline values: CDR1 SGHVS, CDR2 FNYEAQ. The chain's CDR3 is CASSADRRTQYF. The CDR3 DNA reads as TGTGCCAGCTCCGCGGACAGAAGGACGCAGTATTTT.

The V and J genes are TRBV6-2 or TRBV6-3 and TRBJ2-3; the match to TRBD1 covers 8 bases. Germline CDR1 and CDR2: MNHEY and SVGEGT. The CDR3 totals 16 residues. V was clipped by 1 base and J by 4 bases; unmatched bases: 7. The CDR3: CASSYFRGRGADTQYF. The CDR3 coding sequence is TGTGCCAGCAGTTACTTCAGGGGGCGCGGCGCAGATACGCAGTATTTT.

This clonotype has only a few counts. J is TRBJ1-5 and V is TRBV6-5; 9 bases agree with TRBD1. V trimming: 6 bases; J trimming: 7 bases; junction bases outside the gene matches: 4. Per the germline V gene, CDR1 is MNHEY and CDR2 is SVGAGI. CDR3 length equals 13 residues. CDR3 amino acids: CASSPGQGQPQHF. In nucleotides, the CDR3 is TGTGCCAGCAGCCCGGGACAGGGACAGCCCCAGCATTTT.